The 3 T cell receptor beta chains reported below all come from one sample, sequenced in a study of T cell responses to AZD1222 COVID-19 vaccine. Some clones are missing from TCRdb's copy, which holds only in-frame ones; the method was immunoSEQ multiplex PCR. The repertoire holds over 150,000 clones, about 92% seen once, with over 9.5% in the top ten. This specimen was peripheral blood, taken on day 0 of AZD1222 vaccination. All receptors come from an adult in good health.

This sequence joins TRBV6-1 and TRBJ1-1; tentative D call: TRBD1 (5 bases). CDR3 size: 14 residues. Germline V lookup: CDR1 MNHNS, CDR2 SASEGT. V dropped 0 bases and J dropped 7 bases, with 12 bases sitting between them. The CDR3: CASSEAEGLGEAFF. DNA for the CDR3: TGTGCCAGCAGTGAAGCGGAGGGGCTAGGTGAAGCTTTCTTT.

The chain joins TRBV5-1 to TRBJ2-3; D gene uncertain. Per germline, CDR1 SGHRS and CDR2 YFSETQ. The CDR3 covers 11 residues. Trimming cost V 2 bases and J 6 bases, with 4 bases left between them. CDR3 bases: TGCGCCAGCAGCTTTTTGGATACGCAGTATTTT. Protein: CASSFLDTQYF.

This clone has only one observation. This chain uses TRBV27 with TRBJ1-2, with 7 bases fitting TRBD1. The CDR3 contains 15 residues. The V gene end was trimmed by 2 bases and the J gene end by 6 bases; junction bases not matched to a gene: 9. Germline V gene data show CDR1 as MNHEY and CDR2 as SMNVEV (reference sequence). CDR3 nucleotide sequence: TGTGCCAGCAGTTTAGTGGGAGGGACAGTGCATGGCTACACCTTC. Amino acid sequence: CASSLVGGTVHGYTF.